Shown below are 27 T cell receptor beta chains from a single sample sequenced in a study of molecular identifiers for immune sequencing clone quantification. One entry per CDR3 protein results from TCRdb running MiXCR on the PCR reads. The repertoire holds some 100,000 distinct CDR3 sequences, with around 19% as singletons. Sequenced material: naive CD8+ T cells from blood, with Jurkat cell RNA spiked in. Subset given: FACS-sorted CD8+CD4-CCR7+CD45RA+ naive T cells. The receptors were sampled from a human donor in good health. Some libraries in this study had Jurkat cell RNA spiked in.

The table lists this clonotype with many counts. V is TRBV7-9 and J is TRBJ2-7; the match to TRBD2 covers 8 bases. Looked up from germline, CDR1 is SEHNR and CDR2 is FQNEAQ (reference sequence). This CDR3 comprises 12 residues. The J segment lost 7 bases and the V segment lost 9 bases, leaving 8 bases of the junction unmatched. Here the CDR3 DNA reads TGTGCCAGTAGCGGGGTCTCGGGGGAGCAGTACTTC. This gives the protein CASSGVSGEQYF. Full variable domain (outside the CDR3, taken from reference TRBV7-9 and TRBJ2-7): DTGVSQNPRHKITKRGQNVTFRCDPISEHNRLYWYRQTLGQGPEFLTYFQNEAQLEKSRLLSDRFSAERPKGSFSTLEIQRTEQGDSAMYLCASSGVSGEQYFGPGTRLTVT.

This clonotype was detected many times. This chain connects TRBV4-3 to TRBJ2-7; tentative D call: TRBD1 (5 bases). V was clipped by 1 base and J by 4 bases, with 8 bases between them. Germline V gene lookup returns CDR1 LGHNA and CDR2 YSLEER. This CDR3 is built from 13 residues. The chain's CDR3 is CASSQVRGYEQYF. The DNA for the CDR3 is TGCGCCAGCAGCCAAGTTAGGGGATACGAGCAGTACTTC.

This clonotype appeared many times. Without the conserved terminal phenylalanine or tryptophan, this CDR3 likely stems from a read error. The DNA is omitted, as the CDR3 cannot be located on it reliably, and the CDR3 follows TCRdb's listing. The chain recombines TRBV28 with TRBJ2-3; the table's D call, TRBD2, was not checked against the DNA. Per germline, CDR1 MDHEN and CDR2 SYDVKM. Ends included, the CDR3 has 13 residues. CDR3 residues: CASIRRGLAEAAL.

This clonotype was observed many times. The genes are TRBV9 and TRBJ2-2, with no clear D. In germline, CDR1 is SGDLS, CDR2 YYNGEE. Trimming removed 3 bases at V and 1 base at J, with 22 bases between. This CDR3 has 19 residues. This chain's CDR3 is CASSAHTPRSLGNTGELFF. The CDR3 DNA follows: TGTGCCAGCAGCGCCCATACCCCGCGTTCCTTGGGGAACACCGGGGAGCTGTTTTTT.

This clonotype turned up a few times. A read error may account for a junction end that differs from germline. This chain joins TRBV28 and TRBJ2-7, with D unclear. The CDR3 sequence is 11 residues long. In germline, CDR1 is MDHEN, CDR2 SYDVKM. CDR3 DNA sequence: TGTGCCAGCAGTCTCTCCTACGAGCAGTGCTTC. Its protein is CASSLSYEQCF. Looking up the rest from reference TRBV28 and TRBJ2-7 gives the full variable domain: DVKVTQSSRYLVKRTGEKVFLECVQDMDHENMFWYRQDPGLGLRLIYFSYDVKMKEKGDIPEGYSVSREKKERFSLILESASTNQTSMYLCASSLSYEQCFGPGTRLTVT.

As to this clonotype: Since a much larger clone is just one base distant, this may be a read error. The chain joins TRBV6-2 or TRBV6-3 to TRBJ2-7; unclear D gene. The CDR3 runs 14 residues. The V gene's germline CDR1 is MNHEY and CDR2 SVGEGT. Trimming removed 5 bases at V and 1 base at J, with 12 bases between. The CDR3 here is CASSPPGRSYEQYF. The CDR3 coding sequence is TGTGCCAGCAGTCCGCCGGGTCGATCCTACGAGCAGTACTTC.

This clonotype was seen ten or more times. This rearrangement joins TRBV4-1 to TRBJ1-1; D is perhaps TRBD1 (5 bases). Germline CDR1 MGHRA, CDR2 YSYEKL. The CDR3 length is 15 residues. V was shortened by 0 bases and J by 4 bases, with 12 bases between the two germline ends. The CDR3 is CASSQDWQGGTEAFF. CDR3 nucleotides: TGCGCCAGCAGCCAAGATTGGCAGGGTGGCACTGAAGCTTTCTTT.

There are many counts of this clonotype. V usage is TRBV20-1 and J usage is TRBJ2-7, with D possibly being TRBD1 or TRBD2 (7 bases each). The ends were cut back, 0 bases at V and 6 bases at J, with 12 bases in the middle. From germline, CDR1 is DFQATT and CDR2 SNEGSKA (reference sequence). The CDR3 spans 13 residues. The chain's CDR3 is CSARDTGEGEQYF. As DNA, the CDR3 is TGCAGTGCTAGAGATACAGGGGAGGGCGAGCAGTACTTC.

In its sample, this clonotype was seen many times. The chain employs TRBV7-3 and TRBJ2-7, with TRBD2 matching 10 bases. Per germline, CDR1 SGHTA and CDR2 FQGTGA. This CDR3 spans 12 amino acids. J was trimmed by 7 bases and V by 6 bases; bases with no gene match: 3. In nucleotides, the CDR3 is TGTGCCAGCAGTACAGCGGGAGGGGAGCAGTACTTC. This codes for CASSTAGGEQYF.

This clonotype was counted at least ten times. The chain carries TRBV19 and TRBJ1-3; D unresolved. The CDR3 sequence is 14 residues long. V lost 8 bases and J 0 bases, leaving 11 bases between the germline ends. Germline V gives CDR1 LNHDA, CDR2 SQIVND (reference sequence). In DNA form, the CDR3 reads TGTGCCAGTCGAGAGGCTTACTCTGGAAACACCATATATTTT. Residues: CASREAYSGNTIYF. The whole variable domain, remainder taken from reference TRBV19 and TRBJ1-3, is DGGITQSPKYLFRKEGQNVTLSCEQNLNHDAMYWYRQDPGQGLRLIYYSQIVNDFQKGDIAEGYSVSREKKESFPLTVTSAQKNPTAFYLCASREAYSGNTIYFGEGSWLTVV.

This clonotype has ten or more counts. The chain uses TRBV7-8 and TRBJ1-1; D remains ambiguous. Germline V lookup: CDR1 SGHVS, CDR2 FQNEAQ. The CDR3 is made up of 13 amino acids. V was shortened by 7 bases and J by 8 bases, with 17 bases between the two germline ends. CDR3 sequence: CASKLISIQEAFF. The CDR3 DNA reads TGTGCCAGCAAGCTTATAAGTATCCAAGAAGCTTTCTTT. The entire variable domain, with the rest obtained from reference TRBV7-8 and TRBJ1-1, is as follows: GAGVSQSPRYKVAKRGQDVALRCDPISGHVSLFWYQQALGQGPEFLTYFQNEAQLDKSGLPSDRFFAERPEGSVSTLKIQRTQQEDSAVYLCASKLISIQEAFFGQGTRLTVV.

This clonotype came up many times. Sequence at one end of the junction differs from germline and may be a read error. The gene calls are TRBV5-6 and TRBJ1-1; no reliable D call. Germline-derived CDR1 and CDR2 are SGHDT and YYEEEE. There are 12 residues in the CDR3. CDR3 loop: CASMGSRTGAFF. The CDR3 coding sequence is TGTGCCAGCATGGGGAGTCGGACTGGAGCTTTCTTT.

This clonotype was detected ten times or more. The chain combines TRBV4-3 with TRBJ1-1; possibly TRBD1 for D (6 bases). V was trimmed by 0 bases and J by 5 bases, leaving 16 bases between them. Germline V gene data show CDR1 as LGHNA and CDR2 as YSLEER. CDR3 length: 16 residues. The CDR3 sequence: CASSQDLRGGLTEAFF. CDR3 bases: TGCGCCAGCAGCCAAGATCTTCGCGGGGGGCTTACTGAAGCTTTCTTT.

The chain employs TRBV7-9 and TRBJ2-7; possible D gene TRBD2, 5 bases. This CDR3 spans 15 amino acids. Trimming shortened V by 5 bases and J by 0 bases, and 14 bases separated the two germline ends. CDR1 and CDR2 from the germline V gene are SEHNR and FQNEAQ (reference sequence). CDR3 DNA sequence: TGTGCCAGCAGCCGTAACCGGGATCCCTCCTACGAGCAGTACTTC. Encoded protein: CASSRNRDPSYEQYF.

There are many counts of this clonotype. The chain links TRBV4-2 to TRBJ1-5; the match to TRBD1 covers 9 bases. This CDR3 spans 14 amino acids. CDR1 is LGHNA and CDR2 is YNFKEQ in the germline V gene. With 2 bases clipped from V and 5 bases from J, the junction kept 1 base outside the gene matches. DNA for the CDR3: TGTGCCAGCAGCCAAAGACAGGGGGATCAGCCCCAGCATTTT. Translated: CASSQRQGDQPQHF.

The CDR3 region has the DNA TGTGCCAGCAGCGTAGCCGGAGGGCCGGCCTACGAGCAGTACTTC. Translated: CASSVAGGPAYEQYF. The chain recombines TRBV9 with TRBJ2-7; D is perhaps TRBD2 (6 bases). The CDR3 sequence is 15 residues long. Trimming cost V 0 bases and J 2 bases, with 12 bases left between them. CDR1 and CDR2 (germline): SGDLS, YYNGEE. The whole variable domain, remainder taken from reference TRBV9 and TRBJ2-7, is DSGVTQTPKHLITATGQRVTLRCSPRSGDLSVYWYQQSLDQGLQFLIQYYNGEERAKGNILERFSAQQFPDLHSELNLSSLELGDSALYFCASSVAGGPAYEQYFGPGTRLTVT.

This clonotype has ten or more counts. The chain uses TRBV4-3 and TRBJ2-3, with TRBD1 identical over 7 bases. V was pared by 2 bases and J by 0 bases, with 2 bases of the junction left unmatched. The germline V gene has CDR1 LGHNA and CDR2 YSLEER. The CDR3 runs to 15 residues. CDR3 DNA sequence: TGCGCCAGCAGCCAAAACAGGGGCAGCACAGATACGCAGTATTTT. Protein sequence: CASSQNRGSTDTQYF.

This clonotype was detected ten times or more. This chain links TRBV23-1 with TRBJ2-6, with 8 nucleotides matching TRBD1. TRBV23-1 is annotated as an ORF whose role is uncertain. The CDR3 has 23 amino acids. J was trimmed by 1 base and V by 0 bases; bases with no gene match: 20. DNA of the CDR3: TGCGCCAGCAGTCAATCGTGGGGCTGGACAGGGACGATGGGGGTATCTGGGGCCAACGTCCTGACTTTC. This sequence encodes CASSQSWGWTGTMGVSGANVLTF.

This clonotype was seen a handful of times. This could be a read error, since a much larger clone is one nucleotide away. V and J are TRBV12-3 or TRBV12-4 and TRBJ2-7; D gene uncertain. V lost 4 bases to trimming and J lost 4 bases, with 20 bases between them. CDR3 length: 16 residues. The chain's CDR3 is CASSSSMAREVYEQYF. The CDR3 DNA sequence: TGTGCCAGCAGTTCTAGTATGGCCAGAGAAGTTTACGAGCAGTACTTC.

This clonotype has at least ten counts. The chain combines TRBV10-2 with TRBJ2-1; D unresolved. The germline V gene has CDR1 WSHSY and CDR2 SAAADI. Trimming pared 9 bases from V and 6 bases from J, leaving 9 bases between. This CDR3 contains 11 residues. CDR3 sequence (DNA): TGCGCCAGTAACAGTGGCAATGAGCAGTTCTTC. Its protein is CASNSGNEQFF.

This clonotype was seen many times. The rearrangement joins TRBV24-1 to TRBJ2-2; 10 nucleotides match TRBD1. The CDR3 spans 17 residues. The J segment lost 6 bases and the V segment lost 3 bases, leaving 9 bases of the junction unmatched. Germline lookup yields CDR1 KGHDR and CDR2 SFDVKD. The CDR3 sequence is CATSDGPGQGTPGELFF. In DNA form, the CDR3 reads TGTGCCACCAGTGATGGGCCGGGACAGGGGACACCCGGGGAGCTGTTTTTT.

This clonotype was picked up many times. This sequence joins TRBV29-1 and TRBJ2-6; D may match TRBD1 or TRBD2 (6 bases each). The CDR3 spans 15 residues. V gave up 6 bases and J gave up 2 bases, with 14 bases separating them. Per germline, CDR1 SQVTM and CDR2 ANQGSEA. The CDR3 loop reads CSVEGGGAGANVLTF. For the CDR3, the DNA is TGCAGCGTCGAGGGGGGTGGTGCTGGGGCCAACGTCCTGACTTTC.

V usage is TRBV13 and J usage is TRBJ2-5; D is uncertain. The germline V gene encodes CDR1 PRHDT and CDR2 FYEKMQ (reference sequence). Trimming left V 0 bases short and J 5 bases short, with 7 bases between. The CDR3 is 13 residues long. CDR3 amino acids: CASSLGIEETQYF. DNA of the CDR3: TGTGCCAGCAGCTTAGGGATTGAGGAGACCCAGTACTTC.

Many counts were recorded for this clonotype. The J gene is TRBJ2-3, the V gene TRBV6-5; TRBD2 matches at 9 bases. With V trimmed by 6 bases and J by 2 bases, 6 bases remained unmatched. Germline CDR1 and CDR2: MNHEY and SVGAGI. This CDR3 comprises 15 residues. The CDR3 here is CASSPSGGFTDTQYF. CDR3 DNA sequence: TGTGCCAGCAGCCCAAGCGGGGGGTTCACAGATACGCAGTATTTT.

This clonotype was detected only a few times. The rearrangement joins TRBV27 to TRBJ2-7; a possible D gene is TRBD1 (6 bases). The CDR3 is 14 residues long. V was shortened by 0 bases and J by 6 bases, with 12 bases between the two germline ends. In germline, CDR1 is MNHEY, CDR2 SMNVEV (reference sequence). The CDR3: CASSLSYRDSEQYF. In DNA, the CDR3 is TGTGCCAGCAGTTTATCGTACAGGGATTCCGAGCAGTACTTC.

Here the CDR3 reads CSARGGRGENIQYF. The CDR3, as DNA: TGCAGTGCTAGGGGAGGCAGGGGTGAGAACATTCAGTACTTC. The chain couples TRBV20-1 to TRBJ2-4; either TRBD1 or TRBD2 may fit D (6 bases each). CDR1 DFQATT and CDR2 SNEGSKA come from the germline V gene (reference sequence). With 3 bases removed from V and 7 bases from J, the gap between germline ends came to 16 bases. This CDR3 comprises 14 residues.

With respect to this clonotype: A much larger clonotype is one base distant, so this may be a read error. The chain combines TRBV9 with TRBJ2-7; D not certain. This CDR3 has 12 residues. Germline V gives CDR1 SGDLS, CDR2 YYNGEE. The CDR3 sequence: CAGSPGVYEQYF. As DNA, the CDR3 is TGTGCCGGCAGCCCAGGTGTTTACGAGCAGTACTTC.